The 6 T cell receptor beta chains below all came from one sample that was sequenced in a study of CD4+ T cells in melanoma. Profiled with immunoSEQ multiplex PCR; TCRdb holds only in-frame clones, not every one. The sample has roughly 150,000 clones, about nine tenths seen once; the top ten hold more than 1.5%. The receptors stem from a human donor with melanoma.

CDR3 sequence (DNA): TGTGCCAGCGAGCTAGCCAAAAACATTCAGTACTTC. Its translation: CASELAKNIQYF. The chain has TRBV5-8 and TRBJ2-4, with D unclear. The V gene lost 7 bases and the J gene lost 0 bases, with 5 bases spanning the gap. CDR1 SGHTS and CDR2 YDEGEE come from the germline V gene. This CDR3 region has 12 residues.

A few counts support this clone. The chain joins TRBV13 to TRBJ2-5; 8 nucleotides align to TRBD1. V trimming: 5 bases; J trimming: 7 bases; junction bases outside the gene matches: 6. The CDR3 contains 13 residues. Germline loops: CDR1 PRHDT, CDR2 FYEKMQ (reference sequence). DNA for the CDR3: TGTGCCAGCAGCCCGGGACAGGATAGGACCCAGTACTTC. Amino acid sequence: CASSPGQDRTQYF.

The DNA for the CDR3 is TGTGCCATCAGGAGAGGGGAGGACACTGAAGCTTTCTTT. It specifies CAIRRGEDTEAFF. This chain uses TRBV10-3 with TRBJ1-1; a possible D gene is TRBD1 (5 bases). The CDR3 spans 13 residues. CDR1 ENHRY and CDR2 SYGVKD come from the germline V gene. V lost 6 bases and J lost 3, with 11 bases in between.

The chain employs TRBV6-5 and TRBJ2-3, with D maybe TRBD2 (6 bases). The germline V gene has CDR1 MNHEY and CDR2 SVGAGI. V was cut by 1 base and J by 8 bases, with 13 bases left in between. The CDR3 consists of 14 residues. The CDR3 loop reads CASSYYPQGGTQYF. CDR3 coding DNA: TGTGCCAGCAGTTACTACCCCCAGGGAGGTACGCAGTATTTT.

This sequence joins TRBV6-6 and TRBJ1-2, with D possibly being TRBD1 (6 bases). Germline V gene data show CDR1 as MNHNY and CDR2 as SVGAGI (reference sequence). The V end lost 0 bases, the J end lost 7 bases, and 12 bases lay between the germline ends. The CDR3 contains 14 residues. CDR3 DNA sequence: TGTGCCAGCAGTTACTCGGGACATACGGGTGGCTACACCTTC. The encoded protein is CASSYSGHTGGYTF.

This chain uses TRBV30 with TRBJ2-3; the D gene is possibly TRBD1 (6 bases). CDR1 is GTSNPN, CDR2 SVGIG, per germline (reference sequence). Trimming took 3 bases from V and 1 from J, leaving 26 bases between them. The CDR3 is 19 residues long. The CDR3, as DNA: TGTGCCTGGAGATCGGGGCCGCTCAGGGGCACTGGTGGCACAGATACGCAGTATTTT. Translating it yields CAWRSGPLRGTGGTDTQYF.